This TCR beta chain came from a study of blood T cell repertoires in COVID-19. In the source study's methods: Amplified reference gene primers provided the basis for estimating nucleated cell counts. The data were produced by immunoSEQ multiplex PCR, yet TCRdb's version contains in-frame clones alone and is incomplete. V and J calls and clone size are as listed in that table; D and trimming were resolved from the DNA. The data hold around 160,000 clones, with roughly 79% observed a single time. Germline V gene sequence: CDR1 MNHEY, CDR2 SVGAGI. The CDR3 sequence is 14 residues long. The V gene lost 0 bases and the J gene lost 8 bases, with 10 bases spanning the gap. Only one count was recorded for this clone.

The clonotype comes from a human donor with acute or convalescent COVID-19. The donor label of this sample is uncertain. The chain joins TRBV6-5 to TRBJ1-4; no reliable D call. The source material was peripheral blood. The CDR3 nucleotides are TGTGCCAGCAGTTACTCGATAGCAGACGAAAAACTGTTTTTT. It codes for CASSYSIADEKLFF.